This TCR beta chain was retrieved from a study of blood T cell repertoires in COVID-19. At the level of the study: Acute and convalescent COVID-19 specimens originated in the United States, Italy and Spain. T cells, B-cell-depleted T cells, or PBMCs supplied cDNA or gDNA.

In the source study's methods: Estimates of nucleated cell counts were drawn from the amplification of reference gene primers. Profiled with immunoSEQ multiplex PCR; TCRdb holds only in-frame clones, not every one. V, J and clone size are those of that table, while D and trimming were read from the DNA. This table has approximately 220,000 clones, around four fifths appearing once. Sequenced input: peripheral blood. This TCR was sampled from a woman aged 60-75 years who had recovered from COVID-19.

The CDR3 nucleotides read TGTGCCAGCAGTGACAGGAAAACTGAAGCTTTCTTT. Its translation is CASSDRKTEAFF. The chain combines TRBV7-9 with TRBJ1-1; D is possibly TRBD1 (6 bases). V lost 6 bases and J 5 bases, leaving 10 bases between the germline ends. The length of the CDR3 is 12 residues. The V gene's germline CDR1 is SEHNR and CDR2 FQNEAQ (reference sequence).